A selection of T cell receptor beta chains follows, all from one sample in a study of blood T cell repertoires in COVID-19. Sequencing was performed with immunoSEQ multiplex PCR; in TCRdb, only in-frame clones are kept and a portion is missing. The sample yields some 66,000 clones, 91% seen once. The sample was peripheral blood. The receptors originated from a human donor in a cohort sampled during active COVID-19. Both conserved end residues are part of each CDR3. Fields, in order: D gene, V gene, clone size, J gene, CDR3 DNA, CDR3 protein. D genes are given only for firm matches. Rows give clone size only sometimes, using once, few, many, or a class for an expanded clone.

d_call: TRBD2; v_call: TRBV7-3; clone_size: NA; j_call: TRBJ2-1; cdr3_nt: TGTGCCAGCAGCATCCTTGGGACTAGCGGGAGCCTCCCCTCCTACAATGAGCAGTTCTTC; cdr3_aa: CASSILGTSGSLPSYNEQFF
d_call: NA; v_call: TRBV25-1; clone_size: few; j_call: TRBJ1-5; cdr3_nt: TGTGCCAGCAGTGAATTGGGTACCGGGGATTCGAATCAGCCCCAGCATTTT; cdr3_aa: CASSELGTGDSNQPQHF
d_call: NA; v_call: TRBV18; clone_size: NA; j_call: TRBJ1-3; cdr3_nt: TGTGCCAGCTCACCACCGCGCGGGACCGCGGGAAACACCATATATTTT; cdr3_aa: CASSPPRGTAGNTIYF
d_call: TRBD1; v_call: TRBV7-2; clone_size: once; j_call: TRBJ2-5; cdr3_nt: TGTGCCACACAACAGGGGGCTTTAGAGGAGACCCAGTACTTC; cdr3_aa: CATQQGALEETQYF
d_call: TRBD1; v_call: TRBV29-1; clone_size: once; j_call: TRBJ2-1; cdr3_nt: TGCAGCGTTGAAGATGGGGACAGGGGTTCCTACAATGAGCAGTTCTTC; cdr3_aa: CSVEDGDRGSYNEQFF
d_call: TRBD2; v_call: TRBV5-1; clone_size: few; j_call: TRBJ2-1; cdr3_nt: TGCGCCAGCAGCCGAACTAGCGGGAGTGACAATGAGCAGTTCTTC; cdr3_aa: CASSRTSGSDNEQFF
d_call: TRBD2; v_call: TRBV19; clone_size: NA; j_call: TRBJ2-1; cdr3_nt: TGTGCCAGTAGTATTGCTAGCGGGAGCAATGAGCAGTTCTTC; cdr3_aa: CASSIASGSNEQFF
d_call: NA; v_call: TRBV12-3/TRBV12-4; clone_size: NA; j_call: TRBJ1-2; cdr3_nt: TGTGCCAGCAGTTTGGGCTCCTATGGCTACACCTTC; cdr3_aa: CASSLGSYGYTF
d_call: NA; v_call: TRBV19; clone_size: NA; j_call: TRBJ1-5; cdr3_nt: TGTGCCAGTAGTAAGGGCACAGGGTACCAGCCCCAGCATTTT; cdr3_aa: CASSKGTGYQPQHF
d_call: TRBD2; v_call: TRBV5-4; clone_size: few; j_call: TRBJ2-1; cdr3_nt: TGTGCCAGCACCACGAGACTAGCGGGAGTGAGTGAGCAGTTCTTC; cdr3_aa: CASTTRLAGVSEQFF
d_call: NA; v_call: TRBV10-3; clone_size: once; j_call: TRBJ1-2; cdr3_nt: TGTGCCATCACCCCTACCGCAGGGACACAGTACACCTTC; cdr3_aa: CAITPTAGTQYTF
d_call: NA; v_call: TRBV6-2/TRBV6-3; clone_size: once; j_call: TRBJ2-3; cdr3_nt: TGTGCCAGCAGTTTTGACAGAAACACAGATACGCAGTATTTT; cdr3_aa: CASSFDRNTDTQYF
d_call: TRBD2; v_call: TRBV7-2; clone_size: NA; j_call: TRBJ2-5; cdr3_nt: TGTGCCAGCAGCTTAGTGGCAGCGGGGGCCAAAGAGACCCAGTACTTC; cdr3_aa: CASSLVAAGAKETQYF
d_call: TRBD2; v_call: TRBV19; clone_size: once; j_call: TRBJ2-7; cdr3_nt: TGTGCCAGTAGTCGGTGGACTAGCGCAGGATACGAGCAGTACTTC; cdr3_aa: CASSRWTSAGYEQYF
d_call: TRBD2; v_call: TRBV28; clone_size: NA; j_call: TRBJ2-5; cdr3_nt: TGTGCCAGCACATCACTAGGGAGCGGGGAGGAGACCCAGTACTTC; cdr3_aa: CASTSLGSGEETQYF
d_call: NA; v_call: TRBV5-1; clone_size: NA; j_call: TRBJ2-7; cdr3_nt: TGCGCCAGCAGCTTACGAGTGGGACTCGAGGGCGAGCAGTACTTC; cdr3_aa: CASSLRVGLEGEQYF
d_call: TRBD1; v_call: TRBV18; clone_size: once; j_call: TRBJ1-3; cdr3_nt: TGTGCCAGCTCACCTCGGGGACAGGATTACTCTGGAAACACCATATATTTT; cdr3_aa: CASSPRGQDYSGNTIYF
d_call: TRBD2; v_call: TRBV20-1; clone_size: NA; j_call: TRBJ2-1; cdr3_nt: TGCAGTGCTAGTCGGGGTGGGAGGGCCGGCAATCCCCCACGGACCAATGAGCAGTTCTTC; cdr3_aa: CSASRGGRAGNPPRTNEQFF
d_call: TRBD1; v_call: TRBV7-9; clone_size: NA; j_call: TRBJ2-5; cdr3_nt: TGTGCCAGCAGCTTAGTGATTGGGACAGAGGTCAAGAGACCCCAGTACTTC; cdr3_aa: CASSLVIGTEVKRPQYF
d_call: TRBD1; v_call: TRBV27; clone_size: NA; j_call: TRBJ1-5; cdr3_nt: TGTGCCAGCAGTAAGGACAGGGGTCAGCCCCAGCATTTT; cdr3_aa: CASSKDRGQPQHF
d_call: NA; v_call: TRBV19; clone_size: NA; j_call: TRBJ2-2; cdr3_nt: TGTGCCAGTAGTATAGATGTTGTCTACACCGGGGAGCTGTTTTTT; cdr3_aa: CASSIDVVYTGELFF
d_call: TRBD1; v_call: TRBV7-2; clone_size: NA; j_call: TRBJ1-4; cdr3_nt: TGTGCCAGCAGCCAACACAGGGGTACTAATGAAAAACTGTTTTTT; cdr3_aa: CASSQHRGTNEKLFF
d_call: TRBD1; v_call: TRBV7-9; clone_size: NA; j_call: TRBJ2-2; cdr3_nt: TGTGCCAGCAGCTTAGTCCGCGACAGGGCGAGCACCGGGGAGCTGTTTTTT; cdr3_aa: CASSLVRDRASTGELFF
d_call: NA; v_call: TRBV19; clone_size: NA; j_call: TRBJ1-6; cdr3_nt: TGTGCCAGCGGGGTGGGCCAAGTAGGCTCACCCCTCCACTTT; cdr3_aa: CASGVGQVGSPLHF